This TCR beta chain derives from a study of post-analysis software for immune sequencing data. The study, taken as a whole, reports: The normalized Chao1 diversity of multiple sclerosis patients was significantly lower than that of controls. Compared with controls, patients had more of about 5 TRBV segments, including TRBV5-6, TRBV5-1 and TRBV20-1.

This clonotype came up a few times. No antigen is known for it. Trimming pared 1 base from V and 2 bases from J, leaving 20 bases between. Germline-derived CDR1 and CDR2 are DFQATT and SNEGSKA (reference sequence). The CDR3 runs 17 residues. Incorporated into the TCR beta cDNA libraries were unique molecular identifiers, which served to reduce PCR and sequencing biases. TCRdb itself ran the PCR reads through MiXCR, one entry per CDR3 protein. The sample has 820,000 or so distinct CDR3 sequences, roughly 58% seen once. The clonotype originates from a girl aged 10 to 17 with multiple sclerosis. The J gene is TRBJ1-2, the V gene TRBV20-1, with D possibly TRBD1 on 5 matching bases. The sequenced material came from blood. The CDR3 loop is CSARVIVGQGSNYGYTF. In DNA form, the CDR3 reads TGCAGTGCTAGAGTTATAGTAGGGCAGGGATCAAACTATGGCTACACCTTC.